Listed here are 25 T cell receptor beta chains from one sample, sequenced in a study of blood T cell repertoires in COVID-19. Here immunoSEQ multiplex PCR was the method, and the copy in TCRdb shows in-frame clones only, minus some. The profile shows 130,000 to 150,000 clones, roughly 80% of them singletons. The specimen was peripheral blood. These receptors originate from a woman of 80 years or more with acute or convalescent COVID-19.

This chain joins TRBV19 and TRBJ1-4, with 9 bases aligning to TRBD1. CDR1 LNHDA and CDR2 SQIVND come from the germline V gene (reference sequence). The length of the CDR3 is 14 residues. The V gene end was trimmed by 5 bases and the J gene end by 4 bases; junction bases not matched to a gene: 2. The CDR3 sequence: CASSLGQGNEKLFF. CDR3 coding DNA: TGTGCCAGTAGTTTGGGACAGGGTAATGAAAAACTGTTTTTT.

J is TRBJ1-3 and V is TRBV7-2, with 7 positions matching TRBD1. This CDR3 is 16 amino acids long. V was pared by 3 bases and J by 0 bases, with 5 bases of the junction left unmatched. Germline V CDR1 and CDR2: SGHTA, FQGNSA. As DNA, the CDR3 is TGTGCCAGCAGCTTTGTGGGACAGAGCTCTGGAAACACCATATATTTT. Its translation is CASSFVGQSSGNTIYF.

This clone was detected once. This rearrangement joins TRBV7-9 to TRBJ1-2; perhaps TRBD1 as D (5 bases). Deletions cut 5 bases from V and 7 bases from J, with 20 bases between. The germline gives CDR1 SEHNR, CDR2 FQNEAQ (reference sequence). This CDR3 comprises 15 residues. The chain's CDR3 is CASSQNTRVVGGYTF. Written as DNA, the CDR3 is TGTGCCAGCAGCCAGAATACCAGGGTCGTAGGTGGCTACACCTTC.

V and J are TRBV6-5 and TRBJ1-6; D is possibly TRBD1 (6 bases). V lost 5 bases to trimming and J lost 16 bases, with 15 bases between them. The CDR3 totals 12 residues. Germline CDR1 is MNHEY and CDR2 is SVGAGI. The CDR3 is CASSPPGGPLHF. CDR3 DNA: TGTGCCAGCAGTCCCCCGGGGGGGCCTCTCCACTTT.

The CDR3 region is CASSRTGGFSYGYTF. The CDR3 bases are TGCGCCAGCAGCCGGACAGGGGGCTTCAGCTATGGCTACACCTTC. V and J are TRBV4-3 and TRBJ1-2; 11 bases match TRBD1. Germline V gene lookup returns CDR1 LGHNA and CDR2 YSLEER. The CDR3 has 15 residues. Germline trimming cut 4 bases from V and 4 bases from J; bases unmatched to any gene: 5.

This clone was detected only once. V and J are TRBV6-5 and TRBJ2-2; D is uncertain. The CDR3 has 13 residues. Germline V gives CDR1 MNHEY, CDR2 SVGAGI. Trimming cost V 4 bases and J 5 bases, with 8 bases left between them. CDR3 sequence: CASSSAGTGELFF. Written as DNA, the CDR3 is TGTGCCAGCAGTTCGGCCGGGACCGGGGAGCTGTTTTTT.

This clone was observed a few times. The genes are TRBV10-3 and TRBJ2-7; 8 positions agree with TRBD1. Looked up from germline, CDR1 is ENHRY and CDR2 is SYGVKD. This CDR3 comprises 14 residues. The ends lost 7 bases at V and 0 bases at J; junction bases unmatched: 5. The CDR3 DNA follows: TGTGCCATCACCGCAGGGGGCCTCTCCTACGAGCAGTACTTC. Amino acids: CAITAGGLSYEQYF.

This clone appeared a single time. V is TRBV6-5 and J is TRBJ2-7; possibly TRBD1 for D (5 bases). V lost 6 bases to trimming and J lost 0 bases, with 12 bases between them. The CDR3 extends over 14 amino acids. Looked up from germline, CDR1 is MNHEY and CDR2 is SVGAGI. The CDR3: CASSDRMASYEQYF. The CDR3 nucleotides are TGTGCCAGCAGCGACAGAATGGCCTCCTACGAGCAGTACTTC.

The V call is TRBV11-1, the J call TRBJ2-7, with 8 bases matching TRBD2. This CDR3 spans 15 amino acids. V was clipped by 2 bases and J by 0 bases; unmatched bases: 3. Looked up from germline, CDR1 is SGHAT and CDR2 is FQDESV (reference sequence). CDR3 coding DNA: TGTGCCAGCAGCTTAACGCGGGGGGACTCCTACGAGCAGTACTTC. Translation: CASSLTRGDSYEQYF.

V gene TRBV7-3 combines with J gene TRBJ2-1, with D possibly TRBD1 on 5 matching bases. Trimming stripped 3 bases from V and 6 bases from J, with 9 bases between. CDR3 length: 13 residues. CDR1 SGHTA and CDR2 FQGTGA come from the germline V gene. The CDR3 spells CASSFDSRNEQFF. The CDR3 nucleotides read TGTGCCAGCAGCTTCGACAGCCGCAATGAGCAGTTCTTC. The entire variable domain, with the rest obtained from reference TRBV7-3 and TRBJ2-1, is as follows: GAGVSQTPSNKVTEKGKYVELRCDPISGHTALYWYRQSLGQGPEFLIYFQGTGAADDSGLPNDRFFAVRPEGSVSTLKIQRTERGDSAVYLCASSFDSRNEQFFGPGTRLTVL.

The chain is built from TRBV6-4 and TRBJ1-3; 7 bases line up with TRBD1. There are 17 residues in the CDR3. The V and J ends lost 0 bases and 3 bases, in that order; junction bases with no gene match: 8. Germline CDR1 reads MRHNA; CDR2 reads SNTAGT. The CDR3 is CASSDSIAQGIGNTIYF. The CDR3 DNA reads TGTGCCAGCAGTGACTCGATAGCACAGGGGATTGGAAACACCATATATTTT.

This clone was seen just once. The chain links TRBV10-3 to TRBJ2-3, with TRBD1 matching over 8 bases. This CDR3 spans 15 amino acids. CDR1 and CDR2 (germline): ENHRY, SYGVKD. J gave up 2 bases and V 2 bases, and 3 bases lay outside the gene matches. In DNA form, the CDR3 reads TGTGCCATCAGTGAGGGACAGGGCGACACAGATACGCAGTATTTT. Amino acids: CAISEGQGDTDTQYF.

The V call is TRBV19, the J call TRBJ1-2; 7 bases agree with TRBD1. Germline CDR1 and CDR2: LNHDA and SQIVND (reference sequence). The CDR3 consists of 13 residues. V was clipped by 8 bases and J by 3 bases; unmatched bases: 6. In DNA form, the CDR3 reads TGTGCCAGTGATACAGGGGTCCACTATGGCTACACCTTC. This translates into CASDTGVHYGYTF.

The rearrangement joins TRBV5-4 to TRBJ2-2, with 8 bases aligning to TRBD1. The germline V gene encodes CDR1 SGHNT and CDR2 YYREEE (reference sequence). After removal of 4 bases from V and 4 bases from J, the junction contained 6 bases not matched to a gene. CDR3 length: 15 amino acids. CDR3 protein: CASSADRASTGELFF. The DNA for the CDR3 is TGTGCCAGCAGCGCGGACAGGGCAAGCACCGGGGAGCTGTTTTTT.

The V call is TRBV24-1, the J call TRBJ2-3, with a possible D match to TRBD2 (6 bases). V was trimmed by 7 bases and J by 0 bases, leaving 10 bases between them. This CDR3 comprises 14 residues. Germline values: CDR1 KGHDR, CDR2 SFDVKD. The CDR3 is CATRGGLSTDTQYF. CDR3 coding DNA: TGTGCCACCAGGGGGGGACTTAGCACAGATACGCAGTATTTT.

The chain joins TRBV2 to TRBJ1-1, with TRBD1 as a possible D gene (5 bases). Per the germline V gene, CDR1 is SNHLY and CDR2 is FYNNEI. CDR3 length equals 14 residues. The V end was cut by 6 bases, the J end by 4 bases, with 15 bases between. Written as DNA, the CDR3 is TGTGCCAGCAGGGTACGGGGCGGGGGCACTGAAGCTTTCTTT. This translates into CASRVRGGGTEAFF.

This chain uses TRBV9 with TRBJ2-4, with TRBD2 as a possible D gene (5 bases). Trimming pared 0 bases from V and 5 bases from J, leaving 12 bases between. The germline gives CDR1 SGDLS, CDR2 YYNGEE. The CDR3 runs 15 residues. The DNA of the CDR3 is TGTGCCAGCAGCGTAGGGGCGGGCGTCGAAAACATTCAGTACTTC. Protein: CASSVGAGVENIQYF. Full variable domain (outside the CDR3, taken from reference TRBV9 and TRBJ2-4): DSGVTQTPKHLITATGQRVTLRCSPRSGDLSVYWYQQSLDQGLQFLIQYYNGEERAKGNILERFSAQQFPDLHSELNLSSLELGDSALYFCASSVGAGVENIQYFGAGTRLSVL.

The V call is TRBV6-6, the J call TRBJ1-5, with 7 bases fitting TRBD1. Germline V lookup: CDR1 MNHNY, CDR2 SVGAGI (reference sequence). The ends lost 5 bases at V and 5 bases at J; junction bases unmatched: 15. The CDR3 spans 17 residues. CDR3: CASSRTGNPSDYQPQHF. In DNA, the CDR3 is TGTGCCAGCAGTCGGACAGGAAACCCCTCTGACTATCAGCCCCAGCATTTT.

The chain carries TRBV3-1 (or the pseudogene TRBV3-2) and TRBJ2-1; 10 bases align to TRBD2. The CDR3 consists of 13 residues. CDR1 LGHDT and CDR2 YNNKEL come from the germline V gene (reference sequence). V lost 7 bases and J lost 6; bases outside the gene matches: 3. The CDR3, as DNA: TGTGCCAGCAAGCGGGGGGGTACCAATGAGCAGTTCTTC. It is translated as CASKRGGTNEQFF.

The chain carries TRBV7-9 and TRBJ2-7, with a tentative D call TRBD2 (5 bases). The CDR3 spans 15 residues. V shed 2 bases and J shed 1 base, with 12 bases lying between them. Germline CDR1 is SEHNR and CDR2 is FQNEAQ (reference sequence). The CDR3 sequence is CASSLSVGDSYEQYF. The CDR3, as DNA: TGTGCCAGCAGCTTAAGTGTGGGAGATTCCTACGAGCAGTACTTC.

The gene calls are TRBV2 and TRBJ2-7, with TRBD1 matching over 7 bases. Trimming took 3 bases from V and 0 from J; bases not matched to a gene: 5. The CDR3 consists of 15 residues. Germline loops: CDR1 SNHLY, CDR2 FYNNEI. The chain's CDR3 is CASSDLGQVSYEQYF. For the CDR3, the DNA is TGTGCCAGCAGTGACCTAGGACAGGTCTCCTACGAGCAGTACTTC.

This chain connects TRBV5-1 to TRBJ1-6, with 7 bases lining up with TRBD1. V lost 0 bases, J lost 7 bases, and 4 bases stayed unmatched. The CDR3 is 15 amino acids. Germline lookup yields CDR1 SGHRS and CDR2 YFSETQ. CDR3: CASSLGQGMNSPLHF. CDR3 sequence (DNA): TGCGCCAGCAGCTTGGGACAGGGCATGAATTCACCCCTCCACTTT.

The chain links TRBV19 to TRBJ2-3; 9 bases are shared with TRBD1. CDR1 is LNHDA and CDR2 is SQIVND in the germline V gene (reference sequence). This CDR3 is built from 15 residues. V was clipped by 6 bases and J by 4 bases; unmatched bases: 8. The CDR3 is CASSQQGQGSDTQYF. The CDR3 region has the DNA TGTGCCAGTAGCCAACAGGGACAGGGTTCAGATACGCAGTATTTT.

This rearrangement joins TRBV4-1 to TRBJ1-6; D remains unclear. This CDR3 has 12 residues. CDR1 and CDR2 from the germline V gene are MGHRA and YSYEKL. V lost 4 bases and J 8 bases, leaving 6 bases between the germline ends. Written as DNA, the CDR3 is TGCGCCAGCAGCCGCGAGCATTCACCCCTCCACTTT. Translation: CASSREHSPLHF.

The table lists this clone with a few counts. The rearrangement links TRBV21-1 to TRBJ1-5. TRBV21-1 is marked as a pseudogene. The CDR3 extends over 13 amino acids. CDR3 region: CASRVSGNQPQHF. CDR3 nucleotide sequence: TGTGCCAGCAGAGTCTCCGGTAATCAGCCCCAGCATTTT.